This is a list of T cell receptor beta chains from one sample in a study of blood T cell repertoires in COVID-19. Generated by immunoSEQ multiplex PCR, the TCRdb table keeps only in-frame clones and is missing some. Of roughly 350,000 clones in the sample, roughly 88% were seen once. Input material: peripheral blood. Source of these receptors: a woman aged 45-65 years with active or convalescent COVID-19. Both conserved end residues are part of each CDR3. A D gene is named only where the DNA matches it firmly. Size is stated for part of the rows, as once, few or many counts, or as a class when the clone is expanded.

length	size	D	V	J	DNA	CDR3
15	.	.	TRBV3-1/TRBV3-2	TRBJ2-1	TGTGCCAGCAGCCAAGATACTAGTCGCGTAGAAAACCAGTTCTTC	CASSQDTSRVENQFF
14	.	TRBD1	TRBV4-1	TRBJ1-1	TGCGCCAGCAGCGAAGACAGGGGGAACACTGAAGCTTTCTTT	CASSEDRGNTEAFF
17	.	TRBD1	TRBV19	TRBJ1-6	TGTGCCAGTAGTCCGGACAGGATAAGCTCCTATAATTCACCCCTCCACTTT	CASSPDRISSYNSPLHF
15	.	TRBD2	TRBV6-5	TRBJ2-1	TGTGCCAGCAGTTTAGCGGGAGGGCCTTTCAATGAGCAGTTCTTC	CASSLAGGPFNEQFF
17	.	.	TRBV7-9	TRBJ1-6	TGTGCCAGCAGTCCACAACCTCGCGGGGGGATTTATTCACCCCTCCACTTT	CASSPQPRGGIYSPLHF
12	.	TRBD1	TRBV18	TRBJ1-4	TGTGCCAGCTCTCCGACAGGGGTGATACTGTTTTTT	CASSPTGVILFF
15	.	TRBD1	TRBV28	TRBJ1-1	TGTGCCAGCAGCCCCGACCCTCCGGGACAGGGTGAAGCTTTCTTT	CASSPDPPGQGEAFF
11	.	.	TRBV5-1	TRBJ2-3	TGCGCCAGCAGCTTAGAGGATACGCAGTATTTT	CASSLEDTQYF
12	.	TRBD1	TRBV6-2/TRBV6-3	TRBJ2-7	TGTGCCAGCAGCCTCAACAGGGGCGAGCAGTACTTC	CASSLNRGEQYF
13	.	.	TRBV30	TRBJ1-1	TGTGCCTGGAGTGGACAGATGAACACTGAAGCTTTCTTT	CAWSGQMNTEAFF
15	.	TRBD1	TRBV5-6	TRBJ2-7	TGTGCCAGCAGCTTGACCGGGACAGGGGCATACGAGCAGTACTTC	CASSLTGTGAYEQYF
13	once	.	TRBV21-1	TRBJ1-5	TGTGCCAGCATAAGAGGGAGCAATCAGCCCCAGCATTTT	CASIRGSNQPQHF
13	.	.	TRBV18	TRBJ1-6	TGTGCCAGCTCACCACAGAGGGATTCACCCCTCCACTTT	CASSPQRDSPLHF
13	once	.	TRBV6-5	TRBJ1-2	TGTGCCAGCATAGGAGGGGGGGATCGTGGCTACACCTTC	CASIGGGDRGYTF
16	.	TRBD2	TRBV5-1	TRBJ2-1	TGCGCCAGCAGCTTACGACTAGCGGGGTATCGCAATGAGCAGTTCTTC	CASSLRLAGYRNEQFF
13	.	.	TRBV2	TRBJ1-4	TGTGCCACTTCGGCAGGGTCTAATGAAAAACTGTTTTTT	CATSAGSNEKLFF
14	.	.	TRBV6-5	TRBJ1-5	TGTGCCAGCAGTTACCCCGCTAGCCCTCAGCCCCAGCATTTT	CASSYPASPQPQHF
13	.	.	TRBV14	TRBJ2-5	TGTGCCAGCAGCCAAGATCAAGGGGGGACCCAGTACTTC	CASSQDQGGTQYF
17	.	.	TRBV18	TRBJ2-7	TGTGCCAGCTCACCACGGGAGCCGACAGGTGGGGCGAGCGAGCAGTACTTC	CASSPREPTGGASEQYF
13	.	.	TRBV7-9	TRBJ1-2	TGTGCCAGCAGCCGAGGGGGTGTTGATGGCTACACCTTC	CASSRGGVDGYTF
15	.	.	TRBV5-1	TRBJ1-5	TGCGCCAGCAGCGAATTCACAGGGCTTGGACAGCCCCAGCATTTT	CASSEFTGLGQPQHF
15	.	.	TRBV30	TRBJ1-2	TGTGCCTGGAACAGACAGGAGCATACTAACTATGGCTACACCTTC	CAWNRQEHTNYGYTF
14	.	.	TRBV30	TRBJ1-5	TGTGCCTGGACGAAGGGAGGGGGAAACCAGCCCCAGCATTTT	CAWTKGGGNQPQHF
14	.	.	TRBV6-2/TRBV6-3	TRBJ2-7	TGTGCCAGCAGTTGGGCCGGGGGGCCCTACGAGCAGTACTTC	CASSWAGGPYEQYF
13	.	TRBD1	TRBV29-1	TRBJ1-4	TGCAGCGTCATTCTAGGGGGCGATGAAAAACTGTTTTTT	CSVILGGDEKLFF
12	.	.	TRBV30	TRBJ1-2	TGTGCCTGGAGTACAGGAGCATATGGCTACACCTTC	CAWSTGAYGYTF
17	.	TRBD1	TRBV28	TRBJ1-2	TGTGCCAGCAGTTTACGCCCTGGGACAGGGAACCGCTATGGCTACACCTTC	CASSLRPGTGNRYGYTF
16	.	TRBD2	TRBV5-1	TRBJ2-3	TGCGCCAGCAGCCCTACTAGCGGGGCTCGGACAGATACGCAGTATTTT	CASSPTSGARTDTQYF
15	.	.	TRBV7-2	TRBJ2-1	TGTGCCAGCACCCAAATGGGGGGGGGCGGCGGAGAGCAGTTCTTC	CASTQMGGGGGEQFF
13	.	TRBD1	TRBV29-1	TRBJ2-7	TGCAGCGTGGGAGGACAGGGGAACTACGAGCAGTACTTC	CSVGGQGNYEQYF
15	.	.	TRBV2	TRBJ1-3	TGTGCCAGCGGAGTTCGGCGGGGCTCTGGAAACACCATATATTTT	CASGVRRGSGNTIYF
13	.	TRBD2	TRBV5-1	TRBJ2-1	TGCGCCAGCAGTCGGACTAGCGGCTCTGAGCAGTTCTTC	CASSRTSGSEQFF
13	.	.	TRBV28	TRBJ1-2	TGTGCCAGCAGCGCAGGGGATAGGAATGGCTACACCTTC	CASSAGDRNGYTF
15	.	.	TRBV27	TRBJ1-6	TGTGCCAGCAGTTTTCGAGACTCCTATAATTCACCCCTCCACTTT	CASSFRDSYNSPLHF
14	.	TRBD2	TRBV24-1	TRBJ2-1	TGTGCCACCCCCGGGCGGGAGGGGTGTGATGAGCAGTTCTTC	CATPGREGCDEQFF
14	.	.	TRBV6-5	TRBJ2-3	TGTGCCAGCAGTTACTCTGGAGGGGCGGATACGCAGTATTTT	CASSYSGGADTQYF
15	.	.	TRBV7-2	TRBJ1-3	TGTGCCAGCAGGGCTGACTCGAGCTCTGGAAACACCATATATTTT	CASRADSSSGNTIYF
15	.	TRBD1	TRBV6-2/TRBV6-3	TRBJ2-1	TGTGCCAGCGGCCCCCGGGACAGGGCATACAATGAGCAGTTCTTC	CASGPRDRAYNEQFF
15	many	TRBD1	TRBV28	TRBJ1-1	TGTGCCAGCAGCCCCACAGGGGGCTGGAACACTGAAGCTTTCTTT	CASSPTGGWNTEAFF
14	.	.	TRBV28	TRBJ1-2	TGTGCCAGCACCTTCTCGGGGAAAAACTATGGCTACACCTTC	CASTFSGKNYGYTF
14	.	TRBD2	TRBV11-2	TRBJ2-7	TGTGCCAGCAGCCTAGTAGCGGGAGGTTACGAGCAGTACTTC	CASSLVAGGYEQYF
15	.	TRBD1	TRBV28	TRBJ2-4	TGTGCCAGCAGTAGACAGGGGTCGGCCAAAAACATTCAGTACTTC	CASSRQGSAKNIQYF
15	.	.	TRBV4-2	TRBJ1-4	TGTGCCAGCAGCCGCGACGGGGTGATTGGTGAAAAACTGTTTTTT	CASSRDGVIGEKLFF
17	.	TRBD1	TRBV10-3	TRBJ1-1	TGTGCCATCAGGGTGACCAACAGGGGGTTGATGAACACTGAAGCTTTCTTT	CAIRVTNRGLMNTEAFF
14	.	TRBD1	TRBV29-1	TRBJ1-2	TGCAGCGTAAGTCAGGGGGCGACGAACTATGGCTACACCTTC	CSVSQGATNYGYTF
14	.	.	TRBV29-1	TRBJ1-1	TGCAGCGTTAACAAAAATCAGGCAGGGACTGAAGCTTTCTTT	CSVNKNQAGTEAFF
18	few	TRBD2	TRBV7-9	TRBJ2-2	TGTGCCAGCAGCTGGGGACTAGCGGGCCGAAGGAACACCGGGGAGCTGTTTTTT	CASSWGLAGRRNTGELFF
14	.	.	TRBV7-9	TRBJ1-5	TGTGCCAGCAGTTCAGGGGTCAGTGGACAGCCCCAGCATTTT	CASSSGVSGQPQHF
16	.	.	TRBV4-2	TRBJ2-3	TGTGCCAGCAGCCAACGAGAGGGCTCAAACACAGATACGCAGTATTTT	CASSQREGSNTDTQYF
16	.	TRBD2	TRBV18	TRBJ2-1	TGTGCCAGCTCAATCGGAGGACTAGCGGGAATAGATGAGCAGTTCTTC	CASSIGGLAGIDEQFF
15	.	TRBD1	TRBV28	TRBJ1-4	TGTGCCAGCAGTTCCCGCCACAGGGGGAATGAAAAACTGTTTTTT	CASSSRHRGNEKLFF
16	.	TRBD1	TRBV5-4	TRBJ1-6	TGTGCCAGCAGCATTTTTGGACAGGGATGGGACTCACCCCTCCACTTT	CASSIFGQGWDSPLHF
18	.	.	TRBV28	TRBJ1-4	TGTGCCAGCAGTTCCCCCCAGGGTACGGGGGCAACTAATGAAAAACTGTTTTTT	CASSSPQGTGATNEKLFF
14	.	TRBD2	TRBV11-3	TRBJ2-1	TGTGCCAGCAGCTTCCGGGAGGACTACAATGAGCAGTTCTTC	CASSFREDYNEQFF